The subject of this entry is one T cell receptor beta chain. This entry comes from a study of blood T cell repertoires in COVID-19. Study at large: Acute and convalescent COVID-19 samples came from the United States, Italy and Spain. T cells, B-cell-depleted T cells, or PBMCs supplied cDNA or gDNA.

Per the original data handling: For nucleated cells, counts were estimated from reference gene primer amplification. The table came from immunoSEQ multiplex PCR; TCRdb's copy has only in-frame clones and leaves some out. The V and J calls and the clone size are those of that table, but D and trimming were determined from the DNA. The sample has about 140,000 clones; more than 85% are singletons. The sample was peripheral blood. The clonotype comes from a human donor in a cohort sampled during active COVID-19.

The CDR3: CASSPPQTSVRSYNEQFF. For the CDR3, the DNA is TGTGCCAGCAGCCCGCCCCAGACTAGCGTTAGGTCCTACAATGAGCAGTTCTTC. The chain is built from TRBV11-2 and TRBJ2-1; 8 nucleotides agree with TRBD2. V was clipped by 5 bases and J by 1 base; unmatched bases: 13. Germline V gene sequence: CDR1 SGHAT, CDR2 FQNNGV. The CDR3 extends over 18 amino acids.